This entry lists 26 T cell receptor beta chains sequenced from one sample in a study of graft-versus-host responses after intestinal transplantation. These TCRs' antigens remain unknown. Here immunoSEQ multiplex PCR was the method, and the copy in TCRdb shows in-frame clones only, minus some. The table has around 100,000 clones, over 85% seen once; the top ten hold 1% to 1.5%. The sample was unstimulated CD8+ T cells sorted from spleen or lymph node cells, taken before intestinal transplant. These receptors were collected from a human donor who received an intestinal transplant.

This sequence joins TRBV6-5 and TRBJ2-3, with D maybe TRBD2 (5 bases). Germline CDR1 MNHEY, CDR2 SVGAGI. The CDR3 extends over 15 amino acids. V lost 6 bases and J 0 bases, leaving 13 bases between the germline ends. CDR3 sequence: CASSPGVTSTDTQYF. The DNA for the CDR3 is TGTGCCAGCAGCCCCGGGGTTACTAGCACAGATACGCAGTATTTT.

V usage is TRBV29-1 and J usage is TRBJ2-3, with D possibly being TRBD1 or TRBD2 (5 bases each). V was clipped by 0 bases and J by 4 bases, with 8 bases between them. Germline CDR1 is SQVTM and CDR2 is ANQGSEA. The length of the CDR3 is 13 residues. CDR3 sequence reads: CSVEEEGPDTQYF. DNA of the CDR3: TGCAGCGTTGAAGAAGAGGGGCCAGATACGCAGTATTTT.

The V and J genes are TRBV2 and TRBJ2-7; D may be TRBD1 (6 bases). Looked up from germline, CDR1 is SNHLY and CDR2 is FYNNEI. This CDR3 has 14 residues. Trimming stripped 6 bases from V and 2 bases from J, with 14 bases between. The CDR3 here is CASSDGQRPYEQYF. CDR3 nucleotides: TGTGCCAGCAGCGATGGACAGAGGCCCTACGAGCAGTACTTC.

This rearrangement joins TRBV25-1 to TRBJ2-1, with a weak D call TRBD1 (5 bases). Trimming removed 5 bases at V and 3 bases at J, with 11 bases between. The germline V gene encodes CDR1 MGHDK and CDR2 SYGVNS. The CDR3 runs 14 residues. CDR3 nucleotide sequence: TGTGCCAGCAGTACCCGGACATTCTACAATGAGCAGTTCTTC. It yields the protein CASSTRTFYNEQFF.

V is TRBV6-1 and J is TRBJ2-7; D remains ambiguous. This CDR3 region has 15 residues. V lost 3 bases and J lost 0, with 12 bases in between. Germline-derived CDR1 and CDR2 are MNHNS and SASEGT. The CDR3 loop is CASSEAILISYEQYF. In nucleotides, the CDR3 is TGTGCCAGCAGTGAGGCAATCCTAATCTCCTACGAGCAGTACTTC.

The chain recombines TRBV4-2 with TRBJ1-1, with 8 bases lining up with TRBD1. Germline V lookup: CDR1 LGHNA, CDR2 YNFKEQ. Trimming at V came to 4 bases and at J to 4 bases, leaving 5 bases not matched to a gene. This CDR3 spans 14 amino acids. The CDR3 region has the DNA TGTGCCAGCAGCCGTTGGGGGACAGGCACTGAAGCTTTCTTT. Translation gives CASSRWGTGTEAFF.

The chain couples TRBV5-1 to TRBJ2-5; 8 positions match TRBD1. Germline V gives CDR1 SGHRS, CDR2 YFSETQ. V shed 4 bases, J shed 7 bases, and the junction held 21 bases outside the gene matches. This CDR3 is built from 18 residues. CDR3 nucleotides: TGCGCCAGCAGCCGTCCCCGGACAGGGAGGACGGCTAAGGCGACCCAGTACTTC. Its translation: CASSRPRTGRTAKATQYF.

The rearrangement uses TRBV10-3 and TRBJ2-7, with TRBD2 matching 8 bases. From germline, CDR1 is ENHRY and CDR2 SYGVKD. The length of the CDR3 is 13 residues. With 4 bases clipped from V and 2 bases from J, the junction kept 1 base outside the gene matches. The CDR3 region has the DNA TGTGCCATCAGTGGGCGGGGGGCCTACGAGCAGTACTTC. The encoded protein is CAISGRGAYEQYF.

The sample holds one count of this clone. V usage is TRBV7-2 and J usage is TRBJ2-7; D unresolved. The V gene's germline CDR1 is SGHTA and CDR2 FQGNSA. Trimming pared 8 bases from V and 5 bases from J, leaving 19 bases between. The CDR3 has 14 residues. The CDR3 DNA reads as TGTGCCAGCCGAACCTCAGAGGATCCCCACGAGCAGTACTTC. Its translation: CASRTSEDPHEQYF.

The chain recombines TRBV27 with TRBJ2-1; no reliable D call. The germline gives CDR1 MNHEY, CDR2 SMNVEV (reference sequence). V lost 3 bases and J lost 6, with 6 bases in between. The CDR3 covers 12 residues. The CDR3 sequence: CASSFVGNEQFF. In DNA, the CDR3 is TGTGCCAGCAGTTTCGTGGGCAATGAGCAGTTCTTC.

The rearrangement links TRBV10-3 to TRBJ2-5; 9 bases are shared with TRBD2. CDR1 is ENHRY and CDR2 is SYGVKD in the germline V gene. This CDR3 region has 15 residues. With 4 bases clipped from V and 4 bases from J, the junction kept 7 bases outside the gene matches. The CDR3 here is CAISGVAGDRETQYF. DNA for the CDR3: TGTGCCATCAGTGGGGTAGCGGGGGATAGAGAGACCCAGTACTTC.

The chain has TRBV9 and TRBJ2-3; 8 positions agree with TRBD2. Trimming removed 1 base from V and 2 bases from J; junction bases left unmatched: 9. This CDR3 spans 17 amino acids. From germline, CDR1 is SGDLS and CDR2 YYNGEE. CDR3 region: CASSVSTKRGTTDTQYF. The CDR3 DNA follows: TGTGCCAGCAGCGTATCCACAAAGCGGGGGACCACAGATACGCAGTATTTT.

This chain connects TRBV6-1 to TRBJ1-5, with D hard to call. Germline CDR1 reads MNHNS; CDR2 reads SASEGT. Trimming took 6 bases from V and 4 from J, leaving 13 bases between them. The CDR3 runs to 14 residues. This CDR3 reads CASRETQWNQPQHF. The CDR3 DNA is TGTGCCAGCAGGGAGACCCAGTGGAATCAGCCCCAGCATTTT.

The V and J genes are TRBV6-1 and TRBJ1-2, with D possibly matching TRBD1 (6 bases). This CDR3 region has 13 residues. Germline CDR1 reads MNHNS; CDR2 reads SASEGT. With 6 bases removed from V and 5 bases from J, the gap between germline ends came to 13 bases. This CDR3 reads CASRGAYSYGYTF. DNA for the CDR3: TGTGCCAGCAGGGGGGCGTATTCGTATGGCTACACCTTC.

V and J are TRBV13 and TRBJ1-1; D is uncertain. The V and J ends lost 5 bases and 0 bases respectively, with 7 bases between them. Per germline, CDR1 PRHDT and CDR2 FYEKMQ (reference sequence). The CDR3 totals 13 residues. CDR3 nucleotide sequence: TGTGCCAGCAGCCCGACGGTGAACACTGAAGCTTTCTTT. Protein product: CASSPTVNTEAFF.

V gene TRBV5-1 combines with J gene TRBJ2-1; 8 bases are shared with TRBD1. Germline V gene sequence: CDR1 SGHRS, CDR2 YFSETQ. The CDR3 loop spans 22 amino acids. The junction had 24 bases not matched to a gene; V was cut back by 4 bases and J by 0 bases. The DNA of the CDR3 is TGCGCCAGCAGCAACCCTAAGCTACAGGGGGTTTCCGGTGCAAGCTCCTACAATGAGCAGTTCTTC. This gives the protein CASSNPKLQGVSGASSYNEQFF. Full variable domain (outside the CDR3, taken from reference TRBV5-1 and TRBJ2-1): KAGVTQTPRYLIKTRGQQVTLSCSPISGHRSVSWYQQTPGQGLQFLFEYFSETQRNKGNFPGRFSGRQFSNSRSEMNVSTLELGDSALYLCASSNPKLQGVSGASSYNEQFFGPGTRLTVL.

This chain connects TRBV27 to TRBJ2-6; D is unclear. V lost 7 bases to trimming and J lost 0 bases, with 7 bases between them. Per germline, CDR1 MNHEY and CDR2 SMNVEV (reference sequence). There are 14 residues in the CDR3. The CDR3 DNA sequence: TGTGCCAGCACTGAGGTCTCTGGGGCCAACGTCCTGACTTTC. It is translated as CASTEVSGANVLTF.

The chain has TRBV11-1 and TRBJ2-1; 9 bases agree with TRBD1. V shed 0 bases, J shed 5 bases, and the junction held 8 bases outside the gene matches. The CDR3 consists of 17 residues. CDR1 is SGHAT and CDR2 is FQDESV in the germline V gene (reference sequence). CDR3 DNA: TGTGCCAGCAGCTTAGCGCTCCGGGACAGGGTTAACAATGAGCAGTTCTTC. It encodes CASSLALRDRVNNEQFF.

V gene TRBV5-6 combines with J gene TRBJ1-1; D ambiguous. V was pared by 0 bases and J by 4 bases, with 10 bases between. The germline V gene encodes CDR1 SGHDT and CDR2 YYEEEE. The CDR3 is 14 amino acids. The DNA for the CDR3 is TGTGCCAGCAGCTTGGAGTCTTGGGGCACTGAAGCTTTCTTT. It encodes CASSLESWGTEAFF.

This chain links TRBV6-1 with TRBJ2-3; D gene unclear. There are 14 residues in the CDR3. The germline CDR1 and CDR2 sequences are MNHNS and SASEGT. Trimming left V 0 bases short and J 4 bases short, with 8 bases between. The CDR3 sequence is CASSEALLADTQYF. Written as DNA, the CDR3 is TGTGCCAGCAGTGAAGCCCTACTGGCAGATACGCAGTATTTT.

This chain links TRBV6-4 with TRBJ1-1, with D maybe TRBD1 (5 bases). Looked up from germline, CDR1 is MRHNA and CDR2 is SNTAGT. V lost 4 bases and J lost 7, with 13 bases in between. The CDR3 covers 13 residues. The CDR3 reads CASSGTPGGEAFF. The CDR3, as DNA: TGTGCCAGCAGTGGGACACCAGGAGGTGAAGCTTTCTTT.

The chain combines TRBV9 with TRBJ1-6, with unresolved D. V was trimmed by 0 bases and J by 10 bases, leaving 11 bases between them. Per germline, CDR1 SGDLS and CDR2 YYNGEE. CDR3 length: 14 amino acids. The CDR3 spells CASSVGLNASPLHF. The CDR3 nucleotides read TGTGCCAGCAGCGTAGGCCTTAATGCCTCACCCCTCCACTTT.

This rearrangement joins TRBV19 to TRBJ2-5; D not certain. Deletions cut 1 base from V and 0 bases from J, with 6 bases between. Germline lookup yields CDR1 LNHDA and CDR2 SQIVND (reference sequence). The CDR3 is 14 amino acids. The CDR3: CASSIVPDQETQYF. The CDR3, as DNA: TGTGCCAGTAGTATAGTACCAGACCAAGAGACCCAGTACTTC.

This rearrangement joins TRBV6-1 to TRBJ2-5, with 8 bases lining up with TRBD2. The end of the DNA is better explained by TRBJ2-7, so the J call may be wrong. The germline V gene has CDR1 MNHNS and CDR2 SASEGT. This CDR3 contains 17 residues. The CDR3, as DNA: TGTGCCAGCAGTGAAGACCCTCCCGGGGGGGCAATCTACGAGCAGTACTTC. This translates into CASSEDPPGGAIYEQYF.

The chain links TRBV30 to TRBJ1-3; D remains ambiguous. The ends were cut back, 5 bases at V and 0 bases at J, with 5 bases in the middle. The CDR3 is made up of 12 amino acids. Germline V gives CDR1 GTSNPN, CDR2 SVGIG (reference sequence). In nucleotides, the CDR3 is TGTGCCTGGCGGTACTCTGGAAACACCATATATTTT. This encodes CAWRYSGNTIYF.

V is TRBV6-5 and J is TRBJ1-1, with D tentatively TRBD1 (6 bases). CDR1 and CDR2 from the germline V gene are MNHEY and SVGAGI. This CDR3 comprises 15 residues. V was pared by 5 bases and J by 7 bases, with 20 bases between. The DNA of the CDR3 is TGTGCCAGCAGTCAGACGGACAGATTGGCCAGTGAAGCTTTCTTT. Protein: CASSQTDRLASEAFF.